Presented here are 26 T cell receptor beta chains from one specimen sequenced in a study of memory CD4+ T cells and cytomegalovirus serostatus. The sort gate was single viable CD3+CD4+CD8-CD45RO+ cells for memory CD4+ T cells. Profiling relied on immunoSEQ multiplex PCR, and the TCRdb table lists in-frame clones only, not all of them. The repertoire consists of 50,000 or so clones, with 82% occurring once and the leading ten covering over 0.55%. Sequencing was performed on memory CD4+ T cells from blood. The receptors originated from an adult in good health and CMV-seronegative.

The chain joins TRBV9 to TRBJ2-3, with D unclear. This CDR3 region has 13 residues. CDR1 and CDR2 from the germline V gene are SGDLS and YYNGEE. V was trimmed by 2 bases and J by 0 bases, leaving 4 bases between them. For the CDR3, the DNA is TGTGCCAGCAGCGTTACTAGCACAGATACGCAGTATTTT. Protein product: CASSVTSTDTQYF.

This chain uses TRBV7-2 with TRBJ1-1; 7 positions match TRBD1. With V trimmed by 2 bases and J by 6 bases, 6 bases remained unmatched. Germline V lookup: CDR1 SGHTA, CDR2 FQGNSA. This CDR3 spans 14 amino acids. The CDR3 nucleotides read TGTGCCAGCAGCTTACGACAGGGAGGTGCTGAAGCTTTCTTT. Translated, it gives CASSLRQGGAEAFF.

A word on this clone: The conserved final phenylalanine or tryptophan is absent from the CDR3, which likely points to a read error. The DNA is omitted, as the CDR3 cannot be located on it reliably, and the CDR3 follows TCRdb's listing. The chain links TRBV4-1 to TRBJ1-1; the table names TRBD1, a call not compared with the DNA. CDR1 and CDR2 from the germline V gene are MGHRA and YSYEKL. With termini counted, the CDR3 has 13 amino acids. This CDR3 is CASSQDVGAYNMC.

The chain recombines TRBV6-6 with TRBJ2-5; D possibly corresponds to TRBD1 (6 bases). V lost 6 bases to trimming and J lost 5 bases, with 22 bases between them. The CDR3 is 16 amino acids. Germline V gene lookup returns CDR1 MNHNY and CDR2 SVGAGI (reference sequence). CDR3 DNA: TGTGCCAGCAGAAGGCCCAGGGGCGCCCTGCGGGAGACCCAGTACTTC. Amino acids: CASRRPRGALRETQYF.

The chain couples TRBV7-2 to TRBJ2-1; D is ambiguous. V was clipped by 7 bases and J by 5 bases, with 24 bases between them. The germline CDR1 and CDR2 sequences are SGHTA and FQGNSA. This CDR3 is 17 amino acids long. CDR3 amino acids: CASTTAVSWDRDNEQFF. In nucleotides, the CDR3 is TGTGCCAGCACCACTGCGGTGTCGTGGGATCGAGACAATGAGCAGTTCTTC.

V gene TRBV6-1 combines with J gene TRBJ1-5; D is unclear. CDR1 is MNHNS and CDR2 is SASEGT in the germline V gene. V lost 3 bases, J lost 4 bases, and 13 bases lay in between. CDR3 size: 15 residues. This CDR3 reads CASSDSKTPNQPQHF. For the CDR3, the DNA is TGTGCCAGCAGTGATAGTAAGACACCGAATCAGCCCCAGCATTTT.

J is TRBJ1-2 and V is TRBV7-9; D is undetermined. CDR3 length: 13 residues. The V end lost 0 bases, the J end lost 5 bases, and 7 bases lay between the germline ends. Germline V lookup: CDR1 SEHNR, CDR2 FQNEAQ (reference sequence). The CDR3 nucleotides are TGTGCCAGCAGCTTAGCGCATGGGTATGGCTACACCTTC. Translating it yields CASSLAHGYGYTF. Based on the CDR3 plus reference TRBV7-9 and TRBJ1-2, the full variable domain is DTGVSQNPRHKITKRGQNVTFRCDPISEHNRLYWYRQTLGQGPEFLTYFQNEAQLEKSRLLSDRFSAERPKGSFSTLEIQRTEQGDSAMYLCASSLAHGYGYTFGSGTRLTVV.

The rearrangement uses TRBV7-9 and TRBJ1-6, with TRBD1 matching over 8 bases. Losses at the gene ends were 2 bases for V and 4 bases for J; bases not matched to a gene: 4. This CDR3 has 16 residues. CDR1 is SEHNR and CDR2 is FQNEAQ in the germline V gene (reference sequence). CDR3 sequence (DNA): TGTGCCAGCAGCTTACACAGGGGGAATTATAATTCACCCCTCCACTTT. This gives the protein CASSLHRGNYNSPLHF. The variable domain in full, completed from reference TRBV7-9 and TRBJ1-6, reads DTGVSQNPRHKITKRGQNVTFRCDPISEHNRLYWYRQTLGQGPEFLTYFQNEAQLEKSRLLSDRFSAERPKGSFSTLEIQRTEQGDSAMYLCASSLHRGNYNSPLHFGNGTRLTVT.

The CDR3 spells CASSLPGGGMNTEAFF. The CDR3, as DNA: TGTGCCAGCAGCTTACCGGGGGGAGGGATGAACACTGAAGCTTTCTTT. V gene TRBV7-9 combines with J gene TRBJ1-1, with a tentative D call TRBD1 (5 bases). The CDR3 covers 16 residues. Germline CDR1 SEHNR, CDR2 FQNEAQ (reference sequence). Trimming removed 2 bases from V and 0 bases from J, with 13 bases in between.

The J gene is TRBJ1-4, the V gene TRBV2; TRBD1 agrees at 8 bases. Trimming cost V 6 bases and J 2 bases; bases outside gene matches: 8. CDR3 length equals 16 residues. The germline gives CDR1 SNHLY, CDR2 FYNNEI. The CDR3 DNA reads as TGTGCCAGCAGCCCCAGACAGGGGAGGACTAATGAAAAACTGTTTTTT. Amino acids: CASSPRQGRTNEKLFF.

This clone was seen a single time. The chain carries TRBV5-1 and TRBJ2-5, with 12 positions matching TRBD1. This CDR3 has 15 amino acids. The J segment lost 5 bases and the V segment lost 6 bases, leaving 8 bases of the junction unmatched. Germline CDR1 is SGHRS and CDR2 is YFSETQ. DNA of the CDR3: TGCGCCAGCAACTCGGGACAGGGGGCGGGTGAGACCCAGTACTTC. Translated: CASNSGQGAGETQYF. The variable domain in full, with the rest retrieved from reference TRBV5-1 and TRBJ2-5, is KAGVTQTPRYLIKTRGQQVTLSCSPISGHRSVSWYQQTPGQGLQFLFEYFSETQRNKGNFPGRFSGRQFSNSRSEMNVSTLELGDSALYLCASNSGQGAGETQYFGPGTRLLVL.

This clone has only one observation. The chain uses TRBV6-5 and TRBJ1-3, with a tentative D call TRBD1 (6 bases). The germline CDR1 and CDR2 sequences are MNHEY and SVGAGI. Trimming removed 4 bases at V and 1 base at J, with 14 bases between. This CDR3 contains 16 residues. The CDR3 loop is CASSSPRGASGNTIYF. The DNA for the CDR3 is TGTGCCAGCAGTTCCCCCCGGGGGGCTTCTGGAAACACCATATATTTT.

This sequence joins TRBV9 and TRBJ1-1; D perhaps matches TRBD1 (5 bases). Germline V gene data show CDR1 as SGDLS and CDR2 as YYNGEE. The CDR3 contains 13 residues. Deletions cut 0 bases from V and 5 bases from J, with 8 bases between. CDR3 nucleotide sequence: TGTGCCAGCAGCGTAGAGACAGCAACTGAAGCTTTCTTT. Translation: CASSVETATEAFF.

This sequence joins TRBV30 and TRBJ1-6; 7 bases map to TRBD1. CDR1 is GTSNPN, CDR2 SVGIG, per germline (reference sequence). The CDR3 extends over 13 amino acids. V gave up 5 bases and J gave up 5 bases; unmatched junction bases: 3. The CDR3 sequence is CAWVGTDNSPLHF. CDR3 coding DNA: TGTGCCTGGGTGGGGACAGATAATTCACCCCTCCACTTT.

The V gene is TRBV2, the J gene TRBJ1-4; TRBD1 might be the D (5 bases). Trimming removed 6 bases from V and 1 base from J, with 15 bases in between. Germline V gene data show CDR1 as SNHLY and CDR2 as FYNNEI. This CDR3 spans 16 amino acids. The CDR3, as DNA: TGTGCCAGCAGCGGGGGGAGGCCCATAACTAATGAAAAACTGTTTTTT. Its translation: CASSGGRPITNEKLFF. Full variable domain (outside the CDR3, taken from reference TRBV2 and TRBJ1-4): EPEVTQTPSHQVTQMGQEVILRCVPISNHLYFYWYRQILGQKVEFLVSFYNNEISEKSEIFDDQFSVERPDGSNFTLKIRSTKLEDSAMYFCASSGGRPITNEKLFFGSGTQLSVL.

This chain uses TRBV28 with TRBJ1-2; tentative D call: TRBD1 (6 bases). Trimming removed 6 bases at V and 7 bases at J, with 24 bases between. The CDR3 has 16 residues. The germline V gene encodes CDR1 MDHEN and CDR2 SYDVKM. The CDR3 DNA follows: TGTGCCAGCAGCCCTCGGGGGGCCCAGGGAAATATTGGCTACACCTTC. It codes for CASSPRGAQGNIGYTF.

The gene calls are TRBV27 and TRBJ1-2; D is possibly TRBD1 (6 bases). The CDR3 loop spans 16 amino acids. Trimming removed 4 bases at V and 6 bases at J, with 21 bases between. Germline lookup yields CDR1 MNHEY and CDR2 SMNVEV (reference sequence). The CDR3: CASSSLSGRGRDGYTF. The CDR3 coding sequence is TGTGCCAGCAGTTCCCTTTCAGGCAGGGGTAGGGATGGCTACACCTTC.

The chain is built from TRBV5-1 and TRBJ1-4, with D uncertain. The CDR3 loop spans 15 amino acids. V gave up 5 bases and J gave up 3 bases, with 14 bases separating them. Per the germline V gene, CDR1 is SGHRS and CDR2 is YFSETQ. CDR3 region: CASSPGWVPNEKLFF. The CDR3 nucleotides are TGCGCCAGCAGTCCCGGGTGGGTACCTAATGAAAAACTGTTTTTT.

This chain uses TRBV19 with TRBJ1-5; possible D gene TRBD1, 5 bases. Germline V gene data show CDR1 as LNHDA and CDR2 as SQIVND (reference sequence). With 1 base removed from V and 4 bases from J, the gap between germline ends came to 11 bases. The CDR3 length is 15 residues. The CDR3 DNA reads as TGTGCCAGTAGTATAGCGGTGGCAGGGAATCAGCCCCAGCATTTT. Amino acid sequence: CASSIAVAGNQPQHF.

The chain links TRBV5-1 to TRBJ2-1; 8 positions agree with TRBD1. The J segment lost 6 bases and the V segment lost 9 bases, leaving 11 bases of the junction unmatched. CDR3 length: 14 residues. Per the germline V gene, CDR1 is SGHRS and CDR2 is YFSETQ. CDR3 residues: CATAPRTGGNEQFF. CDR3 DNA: TGCGCCACCGCACCCCGAACAGGGGGCAATGAGCAGTTCTTC.

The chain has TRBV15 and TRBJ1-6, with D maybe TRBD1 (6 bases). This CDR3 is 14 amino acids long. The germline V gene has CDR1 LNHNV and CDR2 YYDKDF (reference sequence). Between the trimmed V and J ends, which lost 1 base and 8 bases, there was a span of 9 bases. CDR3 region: CATSRADRHSPLHF. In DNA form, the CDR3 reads TGTGCCACCAGCAGAGCGGACAGACATTCACCCCTCCACTTT.

CDR3 nucleotides: TGTGCCAGACAGGGAGAGAATCAGCCCCAGCATTTT. Translated, it gives CARQGENQPQHF. The chain links TRBV6-5 to TRBJ1-5, with D possibly TRBD1 on 6 matching bases. V lost 9 bases and J 4 bases, leaving 10 bases between the germline ends. Germline CDR1 reads MNHEY; CDR2 reads SVGAGI. This CDR3 has 12 residues.

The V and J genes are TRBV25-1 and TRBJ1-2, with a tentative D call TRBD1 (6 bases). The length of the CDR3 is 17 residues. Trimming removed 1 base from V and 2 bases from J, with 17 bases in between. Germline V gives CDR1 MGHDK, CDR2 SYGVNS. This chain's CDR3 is CASSELGTNHLNYGYTF. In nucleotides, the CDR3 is TGTGCCAGCAGTGAATTGGGGACAAACCACCTAAACTATGGCTACACCTTC.

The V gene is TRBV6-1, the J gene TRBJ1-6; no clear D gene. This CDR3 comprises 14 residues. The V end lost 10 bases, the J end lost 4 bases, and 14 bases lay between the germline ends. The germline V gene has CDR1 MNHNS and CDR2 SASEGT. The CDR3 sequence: CATNDGGYNSPLHF. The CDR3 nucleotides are TGTGCCACAAACGACGGAGGATATAATTCACCCCTCCACTTT.

CDR3 amino acids: CASREGRLTNQPQHF. The CDR3 region has the DNA TGTGCCAGCAGGGAGGGCCGACTGACCAATCAGCCCCAGCATTTT. This chain joins TRBV6-5 and TRBJ1-5; D is ambiguous. The V and J ends lost 6 bases and 3 bases respectively, with 15 bases between them. CDR3 length: 15 residues. CDR1 and CDR2 (germline): MNHEY, SVGAGI.

In DNA, the CDR3 is TGTGCCAGCAGAGATACTGGCGGGGTTTACAATGAGCAGTTCTTC. Protein product: CASRDTGGVYNEQFF. The genes are TRBV2 and TRBJ2-1; maybe TRBD2 (6 bases). This CDR3 has 15 residues. Germline V CDR1 and CDR2: SNHLY, FYNNEI. V was clipped by 6 bases and J by 4 bases, with 16 bases between them. The variable domain in full, with the rest retrieved from reference TRBV2 and TRBJ2-1, is EPEVTQTPSHQVTQMGQEVILRCVPISNHLYFYWYRQILGQKVEFLVSFYNNEISEKSEIFDDQFSVERPDGSNFTLKIRSTKLEDSAMYFCASRDTGGVYNEQFFGPGTRLTVL.